This T cell receptor (beta chain) came from a study of blood T cells in healthy people across ages. Study observations and caveats: As naive T cell percentage varied, TCR beta diversity correlated strongly with it. It was held that the diversity estimates obtained from one million T cells were underestimates. Unsorted PBMCs prevented conclusive naive versus antigen-experienced comparison. Higher diversity, along with more naive CD4+ cells, distinguished long-lived donors from aged donors.

The CDR3 contains 14 residues. Trimming stripped 0 bases from V and 5 bases from J, with 9 bases between. The germline gives CDR1 SGHRS, CDR2 YFSETQ. For this clonotype: The antigen is undetermined.

Primed by a sample-barcoded 5' primer and a J-beta primer mix, a second PCR proceeded for 7 to 11 cycles. TCRdb recomputed calls from the 5' RACE reads with MiXCR, one row per CDR3 protein. The table includes some 550,000 distinct CDR3 sequences, around 48% detected once. V and J are TRBV5-1 and TRBJ2-4; D call uncertain. Sequenced sample: blood. This clonotype was obtained from a man older than 75 in good health. CDR3 coding DNA: TGCGCCAGCAGCTTGGCCCAGTCGGAAAACATTCAGTACTTC. Its translation: CASSLAQSENIQYF.